This entry is about one T cell receptor beta chain. Its antigen is unknown. No base-level quality is on record; no much larger clone is a single base apart. The immunoSEQ Assay, a bias-controlled multiplex PCR, was used to amplify TCRbeta CDR3 regions from genomic DNA. The source study handled its data this way. Within the assay, amplification of reference gene primers was used to estimate how many nucleated cells each sample contained. To quantify the absolute abundance of each unique TCRbeta CDR3 rearrangement, sequence reads were collapsed and filtered. For each sample, productive Simpson clonality was calculated as the square root of Simpson's diversity index across productive rearrangements. Entries here come from immuneACCESS through TCRdb and include only in-frame sequences with V and J called. Some clones fail to appear in such tables; in the studies checked, an unresolved V gene covers under half of the shortfall, and the cause of the remainder is unknown. The V and J calls and the clone size are those of that table, but D and trimming were determined from the DNA. In this sample the table shows over 100,000 clones, roughly 80% of which occur a single time. The ten largest clones add up to about 4.7% of the sample.

The data were taken from a study of blood T cell repertoires in COVID-19 (dated by TCRdb to about 2020). At the level of the whole study: Samples covering the acute and convalescent phases of COVID-19 were provided by collaborators in the United States, Italy and Spain. The prospective study material was composed of cDNA or gDNA derived from T cells, B-cell-depleted T cells, or PBMCs. Deeply sampled blood TCRbeta repertoires from subjects exposed to, actively infected with, or recovered from COVID-19 were included in the dataset. The repertoires were made available in a free public database intended to serve as a resource for research on the immune response to SARS-CoV-2. Samples were obtained from the ongoing ImmuneRACE study (first 160 participants) and from about 1,300 subjects provided by 6 global collaborators. The sample metadata nearly always contained a de-identified subject ID, COVID-19 status, age in years and sex. Where HLA class I and class II types were available, the types were taken from metadata supplied by the sample provider, not from assay-based typing. Summary of the overall study and its limitations: How much clinical and demographic metadata was included differed by source and by participant, and the metadata was provided uncurated.

Whole blood was collected in K2EDTA tubes by collaborating institutions according to the institutions' own protocols. Collaborator samples were shipped for TCRbeta analysis as frozen whole blood, isolated PBMCs, or DNA extracted from either sample type. V is clipped by 1 base and J by 6 bases, and the sequence between their germline boundaries is 7 bases long. CDR1 SGDLS and CDR2 YYNGEE were looked up in the germline V gene. The CDR3, cysteine through phenylalanine, is 12 amino acids long. Solely the CDR3 DNA is kept, with 36 bases framed from the first base. The receptor's source is a human donor in a cohort sampled during active or convalescent COVID-19. Sequenced input: peripheral blood. The rearranged chain carries TRBV9 and TRBJ1-2; possibly the D gene is TRBD1, per 5 matching bases. The nucleotide sequence is given as TGTGCCAGCAGCGTAAAGGGGCATGGCTACACCTTC. Protein translation: CASSVKGHGYTF.